The 3 T cell receptor beta chains in this list originate from one sample, sequenced in a study of blood T cell repertoires in COVID-19. This table comes from immunoSEQ multiplex PCR, and its TCRdb copy is limited to in-frame clones, with some not included. The repertoire includes 95,000 to 120,000 clones, roughly 85% of them detected once, and about 13% sits in the top ten. Sequencing was done on a sample of peripheral blood. These receptors were taken from a human donor in a cohort sampled during active COVID-19.

V gene TRBV27 combines with J gene TRBJ1-6, with a tentative D call TRBD1 (6 bases). The CDR3 is 17 amino acids. The germline V and J ends were trimmed by 7 bases and 6 bases, with 22 bases remaining between them. The germline V gene encodes CDR1 MNHEY and CDR2 SMNVEV (reference sequence). The CDR3 nucleotides are TGTGCCAGCACCCCCATAGGGACACCTAGGGGTAATTCACCCCTCCACTTT. It translates to CASTPIGTPRGNSPLHF.

V and J are TRBV9 and TRBJ1-5; the D is unclear. CDR1 is SGDLS, CDR2 YYNGEE, per germline. Trimming cost V 0 bases and J 6 bases, with 16 bases left between them. This CDR3 has 16 residues. For the CDR3, the DNA is TGTGCCAGCAGCGTAGTTGAGGGAAGAGGTAGTCAGCCCCAGCATTTT. It yields the protein CASSVVEGRGSQPQHF.

The CDR3 loop reads CASSWGPSYEQYF. The CDR3 DNA follows: TGTGCCAGTAGTTGGGGGCCTTCCTACGAGCAGTACTTC. The rearrangement uses TRBV19 and TRBJ2-7; D may be TRBD1 (6 bases). Trimming stripped 5 bases from V and 1 base from J, with 9 bases between. CDR3 size: 13 residues. Germline CDR1 and CDR2: LNHDA and SQIVND (reference sequence).